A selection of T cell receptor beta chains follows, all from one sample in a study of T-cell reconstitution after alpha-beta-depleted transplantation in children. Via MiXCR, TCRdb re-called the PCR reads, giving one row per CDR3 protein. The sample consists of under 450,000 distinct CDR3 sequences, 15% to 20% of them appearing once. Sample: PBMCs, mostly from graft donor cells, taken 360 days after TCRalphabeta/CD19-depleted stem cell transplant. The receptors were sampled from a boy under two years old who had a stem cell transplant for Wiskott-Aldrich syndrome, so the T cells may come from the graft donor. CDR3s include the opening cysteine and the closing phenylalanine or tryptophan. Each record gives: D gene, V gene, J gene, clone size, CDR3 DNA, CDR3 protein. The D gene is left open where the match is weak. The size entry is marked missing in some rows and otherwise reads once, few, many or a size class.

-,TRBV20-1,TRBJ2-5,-,TGCAGTGCTAGAGCATCTTTTGGGAGGGAGACCCAGTACTTC,CSARASFGRETQYF
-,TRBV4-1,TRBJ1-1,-,TGCGCCAGCAGCCAACCCACCCGGGGCACCCCTTTCTTT,CASSQPTRGTPFF
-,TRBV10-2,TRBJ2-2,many,TGCGCCAGCAGTGAGAACTGGGCGGGGGAGCTGTTTTTT,CASSENWAGELFF
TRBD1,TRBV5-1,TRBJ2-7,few,TGCGCCAGCAGCTTGGAACAGGGGGTCGTCTACGAGCAGTACTTC,CASSLEQGVVYEQYF
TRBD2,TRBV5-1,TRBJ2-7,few,TGCGCCAGCAAGCAAGGGACTAGCGGGAGCGAGCAGTACTTC,CASKQGTSGSEQYF
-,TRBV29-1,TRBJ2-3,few,TGCAGCGTAGCTACAAGTTATATAGAAGGTGACACAGATACGCAGTATTTT,CSVATSYIEGDTDTQYF
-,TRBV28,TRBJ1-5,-,TGTGCCAGCAGTTTACCCCCGCGGGGGTCGAAAAATCAGCCCCAGCATTTT,CASSLPPRGSKNQPQHF
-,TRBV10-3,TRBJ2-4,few,TGTGCCATCAGTGAGTCAGTTGGGATGACCAAAAACATTCAGTACTTC,CAISESVGMTKNIQYF
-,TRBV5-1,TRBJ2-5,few,TGCGCCAGCAGCTTGGCCCGGCGAGAGGAGACCCAGTACTTC,CASSLARREETQYF
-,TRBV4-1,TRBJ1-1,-,TGCGCCAGCAGCCACCGGGTCTGGAACACTGAAGCTTTCTTT,CASSHRVWNTEAFF
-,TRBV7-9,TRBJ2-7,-,TGTGCCAGCAGCCTACAGGTCCTGGGCGAGCAGTACTTC,CASSLQVLGEQYF
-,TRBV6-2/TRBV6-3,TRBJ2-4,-,TGTGCCAGCAGTTACTCCCCCGGGACAAAGGGCATTCAGTACTTC,CASSYSPGTKGIQYF
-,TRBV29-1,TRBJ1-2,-,TGCAGCGTTGAAGTTATGGGGGTTAACTATGGCTACACCTTC,CSVEVMGVNYGYTF
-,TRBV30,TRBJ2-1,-,TGTGCCTGGAGTGTGACTATCAATGAGCAGTTCTTC,CAWSVTINEQFF
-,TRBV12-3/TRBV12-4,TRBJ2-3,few,TGTGCCAGCAGCTTACGGGACTCCCTCACAGATACGCAGTATTTT,CASSLRDSLTDTQYF
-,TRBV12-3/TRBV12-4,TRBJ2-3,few,TGTGCCAGCAGGGCAAAGGTCTACACAGATACGCAGTATTTT,CASRAKVYTDTQYF
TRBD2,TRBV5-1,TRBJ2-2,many,TGCGCCAGCAGCATGTCCGGGACTAAGAACACCGGGGAGCTGTTTTTT,CASSMSGTKNTGELFF
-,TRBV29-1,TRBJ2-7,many,TGCAGCGTTGTCACGAGGAGACAGGAGCAGTACTTC,CSVVTRRQEQYF
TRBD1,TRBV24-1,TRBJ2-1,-,TGTGCCACCGGAGGACAGGGGAACCACAATGAGCAGTTCTTC,CATGGQGNHNEQFF
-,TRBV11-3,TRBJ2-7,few,TGTGCCAGCAGCTTTAGGTACTCCTACGAGCAGTACTTC,CASSFRYSYEQYF
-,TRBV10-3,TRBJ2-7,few,TGTGCCATCAGTGAAACTAGCACGGGCGAGCAGTACTTC,CAISETSTGEQYF
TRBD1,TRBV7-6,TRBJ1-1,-,TGTGCCAGCAGCCCCGGCGGTGGCAGGGGGAGAGGGACTGAAGCTTTCTTT,CASSPGGGRGRGTEAFF
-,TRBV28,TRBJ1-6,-,TGTGCCAGCAGCCCCCTTAGGGCAGGGAGACATAATTCACCCCTCCACTTT,CASSPLRAGRHNSPLHF
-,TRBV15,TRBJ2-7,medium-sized,TGTGCCACCAGTTCTGAGACGGCCAGCTCCTACGAGCAGTACTTC,CATSSETASSYEQYF
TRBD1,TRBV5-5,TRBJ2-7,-,TGTGCCAGCAGCCCTAAACCGACAGGGCCTATCTCCTACGAGCAGTACTTC,CASSPKPTGPISYEQYF
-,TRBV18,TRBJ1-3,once,TGTGCCAGCTCACAAGTGGGAAGCTCTGGAAACACCATATATTTT,CASSQVGSSGNTIYF
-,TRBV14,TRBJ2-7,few,TGTGCCAGCAGCGAAGGGGGGGGGATCTCCTACGAGCAGTACTTC,CASSEGGGISYEQYF
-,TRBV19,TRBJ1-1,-,TGTGCCAGTAGTATATCTATTGCGACTGAAGCTTTCTTT,CASSISIATEAFF